Presented here are 32 T cell receptor beta chains from one specimen sequenced in a study of cytomegalovirus exposure and HLA in healthy donors. This PCR relied on a set of 60 Vbeta primers and 13 Jbeta primers. Method: immunoSEQ multiplex PCR; TCRdb's copy keeps in-frame clones and lacks some. The sample contains approximately 210,000 clones, about 90% of which appear only once. Sequencing used PBMCs. Every receptor here comes from a young man in good health and CMV-seronegative.

This clone was observed once. The V gene is TRBV4-3, the J gene TRBJ2-5; the match to TRBD2 covers 8 bases. Per the germline V gene, CDR1 is LGHNA and CDR2 is YSLEER. The CDR3 length is 17 residues. Trimming at V came to 0 bases and at J to 5 bases, leaving 11 bases not matched to a gene. CDR3 protein: CASSQENRGASGETQYF. Here the CDR3 DNA reads TGCGCCAGCAGCCAAGAGAATAGAGGGGCTAGCGGGGAGACCCAGTACTTC.

This clone was picked up one time. The chain joins TRBV11-2 to TRBJ2-5; no clear D. The CDR3 has 14 amino acids. Germline values: CDR1 SGHAT, CDR2 FQNNGV. V was shortened by 1 base and J by 2 bases, with 8 bases between the two germline ends. The CDR3 coding sequence is TGTGCCAGCAGCTTAGTTCACGGTCAAGAGACCCAGTACTTC. Translating it yields CASSLVHGQETQYF.

The sample holds one count of this clone. The chain carries TRBV29-1 and TRBJ2-7; D perhaps matches TRBD1 (5 bases). This CDR3 comprises 13 residues. Germline CDR1 and CDR2: SQVTM and ANQGSEA. Trimming removed 6 bases from V and 2 bases from J, with 14 bases in between. The CDR3 DNA follows: TGCAGCGTCGTTCACACAGGTCCCTACGAGCAGTACTTC. Protein product: CSVVHTGPYEQYF.

The chain links TRBV4-3 to TRBJ2-7, with 8 bases lining up with TRBD1. J gave up 0 bases and V 5 bases, and 6 bases lay outside the gene matches. The CDR3 has 15 amino acids. Germline CDR1 and CDR2: LGHNA and YSLEER. The CDR3 DNA follows: TGCGCCAGCAGCGCGCGGACAGGGAGCTCCTACGAGCAGTACTTC. It specifies CASSARTGSSYEQYF.

CDR3 coding DNA: TGTGCCAGCAGTTTACAGATCACGTGGAACACTGAAGCTTTCTTT. Translated, it gives CASSLQITWNTEAFF. The J gene is TRBJ1-1, the V gene TRBV28; D is uncertain. CDR3 size: 15 residues. Germline V gene data show CDR1 as MDHEN and CDR2 as SYDVKM. V was pared by 2 bases and J by 1 base, with 11 bases between.

This chain uses TRBV11-3 with TRBJ2-1, with 11 bases aligning to TRBD2. After removal of 1 base from V and 7 bases from J, the junction contained 6 bases not matched to a gene. CDR1 and CDR2 from the germline V gene are SGHNT and YENEEA. The CDR3 contains 16 residues. The DNA for the CDR3 is TGTGCCAGCAGCTTAGTTAGCGGGGGGGATTCGAATGAGCAGTTCTTC. Residues: CASSLVSGGDSNEQFF.

This chain connects TRBV7-2 to TRBJ2-7; 13 positions agree with TRBD2. The CDR3 extends over 15 amino acids. Trimming at V came to 5 bases and at J to 5 bases, leaving 6 bases not matched to a gene. Germline assignment: CDR1 SGHTA and CDR2 FQGNSA. The CDR3 DNA follows: TGTGCCAGCAGCCTAAGACTAGCGGGAGGAAACGAGCAGTACTTC. Protein product: CASSLRLAGGNEQYF. The full variable domain, with the rest looked up from reference TRBV7-2 and TRBJ2-7, is GAGVSQSPSNKVTEKGKDVELRCDPISGHTALYWYRQSLGQGLEFLIYFQGNSAPDKSGLPSDRFSAERTGGSVSTLTIQRTQQEDSAVYLCASSLRLAGGNEQYFGPGTRLTVT.

The V gene is TRBV6-5, the J gene TRBJ2-7; TRBD1 might be the D (5 bases). The ends were cut back, 6 bases at V and 2 bases at J, with 17 bases in the middle. CDR3 size: 15 residues. Germline CDR1 reads MNHEY; CDR2 reads SVGAGI. CDR3 nucleotides: TGTGCCAGCAGCACTCTCGGCGACAGAGCCTACGAGCAGTACTTC. Translating it yields CASSTLGDRAYEQYF.

The V and J genes are TRBV28 and TRBJ2-7; 10 bases line up with TRBD2. The V gene's germline CDR1 is MDHEN and CDR2 SYDVKM. This CDR3 has 14 amino acids. The V gene end was trimmed by 6 bases and the J gene end by 6 bases; junction bases not matched to a gene: 8. The CDR3 coding sequence is TGTGCCAGCAGCCTTAGCGGGGGGATCGGCGAGCAGTACTTC. Protein product: CASSLSGGIGEQYF.

The chain has TRBV6-5 and TRBJ1-4; no reliable D call. CDR3 length: 15 amino acids. From germline, CDR1 is MNHEY and CDR2 SVGAGI. V was shortened by 4 bases and J by 8 bases, with 17 bases between the two germline ends. The CDR3 sequence is CASSSVSAPGEKLFF. The CDR3 coding sequence is TGTGCCAGCAGTTCGGTTAGTGCCCCGGGGGAAAAACTGTTTTTT.

V gene TRBV2 combines with J gene TRBJ1-6; 7 nucleotides line up with TRBD1. Germline trimming cut 6 bases from V and 10 bases from J; bases unmatched to any gene: 12. The CDR3 sequence is 15 residues long. Germline-derived CDR1 and CDR2 are SNHLY and FYNNEI. As DNA, the CDR3 is TGTGCCAGCAGCCGCTCAGGGGGGTTTTACTCACCCCTCCACTTT. It encodes CASSRSGGFYSPLHF. The full variable domain, completed using reference TRBV2 and TRBJ1-6, is EPEVTQTPSHQVTQMGQEVILRCVPISNHLYFYWYRQILGQKVEFLVSFYNNEISEKSEIFDDQFSVERPDGSNFTLKIRSTKLEDSAMYFCASSRSGGFYSPLHFGNGTRLTVT.

The rearrangement uses TRBV18 and TRBJ2-1; 15 bases match TRBD2. This CDR3 has 18 amino acids. Germline V gene sequence: CDR1 KGHSH, CDR2 LQKENI. J was trimmed by 4 bases and V by 5 bases; bases with no gene match: 9. In nucleotides, the CDR3 is TGTGCCAGCTCAGAGGGGACTAGCGGGGGGCTAGGATACAATGAGCAGTTCTTC. Amino acids: CASSEGTSGGLGYNEQFF.

The chain links TRBV12-5 to TRBJ1-5; no definite D call. Looked up from germline, CDR1 is LGHNT and CDR2 is FRNRAP. This CDR3 region has 12 residues. Trimming pared 6 bases from V and 4 bases from J, leaving 7 bases between. CDR3 in amino acids: CASGPGNQPQHF. In DNA, the CDR3 is TGTGCTAGTGGCCCAGGTAATCAGCCCCAGCATTTT.

The J gene is TRBJ2-1, the V gene TRBV5-1; a weak D match, TRBD2 (5 bases). The length of the CDR3 is 12 residues. V was cut by 7 bases and J by 6 bases, with 11 bases left in between. CDR1 and CDR2 from the germline V gene are SGHRS and YFSETQ. The CDR3 DNA follows: TGCGCCAGCTCCAAAGGAGGCAATGAGCAGTTCTTC. Translating it yields CASSKGGNEQFF.

The chain combines TRBV5-4 with TRBJ2-5, with D possibly matching TRBD2 (6 bases). Trimming pared 5 bases from V and 0 bases from J, leaving 11 bases between. The germline gives CDR1 SGHNT, CDR2 YYREEE (reference sequence). The CDR3 is 14 residues long. The CDR3 DNA reads as TGTGCCAGCAGTCACCGGGACTACCAAGAGACCCAGTACTTC. Translated, it gives CASSHRDYQETQYF.

This clone was counted once. V and J are TRBV2 and TRBJ2-3; 15 positions agree with TRBD2. CDR1 is SNHLY and CDR2 is FYNNEI in the germline V gene. CDR3 size: 19 residues. J lost 1 base, V lost 6 bases, and 11 bases had no gene match. CDR3: CASRDPGTSGGPRTDTQYF. The CDR3 nucleotides read TGTGCCAGCAGAGACCCCGGGACTAGCGGGGGGCCCCGCACAGATACGCAGTATTTT.

This clone appeared a few times. The chain uses TRBV4-3 and TRBJ2-3, with TRBD2 identical over 10 bases. The CDR3 spans 17 residues. From germline, CDR1 is LGHNA and CDR2 YSLEER. Losses at the gene ends were 2 bases for V and 3 bases for J; bases not matched to a gene: 8. CDR3: CASSQNRAGGPTDTQYF. CDR3 nucleotides: TGCGCCAGCAGCCAAAACCGAGCGGGGGGGCCGACAGATACGCAGTATTTT.

The gene calls are TRBV28 and TRBJ2-6, with TRBD1 matching 7 bases. The CDR3 consists of 17 residues. Germline V gives CDR1 MDHEN, CDR2 SYDVKM. V dropped 6 bases and J dropped 1; count of bases not matched to a gene: 9. DNA for the CDR3: TGTGCCAGCAGCACAGGGGCCCCACCATCTGGGGCCAACGTCCTGACTTTC. The encoded protein is CASSTGAPPSGANVLTF. The variable domain in full, with the rest retrieved from reference TRBV28 and TRBJ2-6, is DVKVTQSSRYLVKRTGEKVFLECVQDMDHENMFWYRQDPGLGLRLIYFSYDVKMKEKGDIPEGYSVSREKKERFSLILESASTNQTSMYLCASSTGAPPSGANVLTFGAGSRLTVL.

This chain connects TRBV9 to TRBJ2-5, with D tentatively TRBD2 (6 bases). The last part of the DNA fits TRBJ2-7 better; the J call may be wrong. Germline CDR1 and CDR2: SGDLS and YYNGEE. CDR3 length: 14 amino acids. The CDR3, as DNA: TGTGCCAGCAGCCCCCGGGACTCCTACTACGAGCAGTACTTC. Protein sequence: CASSPRDSYYEQYF.

This clone occurred once. The rearrangement links TRBV5-1 to TRBJ2-1; 7 nucleotides line up with TRBD2. V shed 4 bases, J shed 7 bases, and the junction held 11 bases outside the gene matches. Germline lookup yields CDR1 SGHRS and CDR2 YFSETQ. CDR3 length equals 15 residues. The CDR3 sequence is CASSGGGGRGNEQFF. CDR3 DNA: TGCGCCAGCAGCGGCGGCGGGGGACGGGGTAATGAGCAGTTCTTC.

The chain uses TRBV7-2 and TRBJ2-1, with unresolved D. Germline V gives CDR1 SGHTA, CDR2 FQGNSA. V was pared by 3 bases and J by 5 bases, with 8 bases between. The CDR3 sequence is 13 residues long. The CDR3 nucleotides read TGTGCCAGCAGCTTGGGCAGGAACAATGAGCAGTTCTTC. This encodes CASSLGRNNEQFF.

This clone was found a few times. V is TRBV19 and J is TRBJ1-1; D not resolved. Trimming cost V 6 bases and J 5 bases, with 13 bases left between them. The germline V gene has CDR1 LNHDA and CDR2 SQIVND (reference sequence). This CDR3 is built from 13 residues. CDR3 sequence reads: CASRIGSGTEAFF. CDR3 nucleotides: TGTGCCAGTAGAATTGGGAGTGGGACTGAAGCTTTCTTT.

The CDR3 coding sequence is TGCGCCAGCAGCTTGGGGGGCGGTTTCTCTGGAAACACCATATATTTT. It specifies CASSLGGGFSGNTIYF. V usage is TRBV5-1 and J usage is TRBJ1-3; weak D call: TRBD1 (5 bases). This CDR3 is built from 16 residues. V shed 0 bases and J shed 0 bases, with 10 bases lying between them. Germline CDR1 and CDR2: SGHRS and YFSETQ.

For the CDR3, the DNA is TGTGCCAGCAACGAGGGGACAGAAGAGACCCAGTACTTC. Amino acids: CASNEGTEETQYF. V usage is TRBV5-4 and J usage is TRBJ2-5, with 7 bases matching TRBD1. The CDR3 runs to 13 residues. Germline trimming cut 6 bases from V and 3 bases from J; bases unmatched to any gene: 5. Germline CDR1 SGHNT, CDR2 YYREEE (reference sequence).

The chain carries TRBV7-2 and TRBJ2-1; unclear D gene. The CDR3 runs 13 residues. The germline CDR1 and CDR2 sequences are SGHTA and FQGNSA. The V end lost 3 bases, the J end lost 8 bases, and 11 bases lay between the germline ends. In nucleotides, the CDR3 is TGTGCCAGCAGCTTCGTGCATCGGGATGAGCAGTTCTTC. This gives the protein CASSFVHRDEQFF.

V gene TRBV14 combines with J gene TRBJ2-7; D is unclear. The CDR3 has 15 residues. Trimming took off 5 bases at V and 1 base at J, with 15 bases between the two ends. The germline CDR1 and CDR2 sequences are SGHDN and FVKESK. CDR3 bases: TGTGCCAGCAGCTATAAACCACAGATTTCCTACGAGCAGTACTTC. Protein: CASSYKPQISYEQYF.

In its sample, this clone was seen once. This sequence joins TRBV27 and TRBJ2-7; D may be TRBD2 (7 bases). CDR1 is MNHEY and CDR2 is SMNVEV in the germline V gene (reference sequence). The CDR3 has 13 amino acids. Trimming took 6 bases from V and 2 from J, leaving 11 bases between them. CDR3 residues: CASRQGGPYEQYF. The CDR3 DNA is TGTGCCAGCAGACAGGGAGGGCCCTACGAGCAGTACTTC.

The rearrangement joins TRBV28 to TRBJ2-3; unclear D gene. V was cut by 4 bases and J by 8 bases, with 19 bases left in between. The CDR3 length is 15 residues. Germline CDR1 and CDR2: MDHEN and SYDVKM. CDR3 sequence: CASSSPASPSTTQYF. The CDR3 nucleotides are TGTGCCAGCAGTTCCCCCGCGAGTCCCTCAACTACGCAGTATTTT.

The chain combines TRBV18 with TRBJ2-7; TRBD1 matches 8 bases. This CDR3 has 16 amino acids. CDR1 and CDR2 from the germline V gene are KGHSH and LQKENI. The V gene end was trimmed by 8 bases and the J gene end by 0 bases; junction bases not matched to a gene: 12. The CDR3: CASLPGTGTGSYEQYF. The DNA of the CDR3 is TGTGCCAGCCTACCTGGGACCGGGACAGGCTCCTACGAGCAGTACTTC.

The V and J genes are TRBV5-4 and TRBJ2-7; perhaps TRBD1 as D (6 bases). The CDR3 totals 16 residues. Germline loops: CDR1 SGHNT, CDR2 YYREEE (reference sequence). Trimming cost V 3 bases and J 4 bases, with 20 bases left between them. CDR3 region: CASSSYRQENAYEQYF. DNA of the CDR3: TGTGCCAGCAGCTCTTACCGACAGGAAAACGCATACGAGCAGTACTTC.

Comments on this clone: Other DNA sequences in this specimen translate into the identical CDR3. The V call is TRBV7-9, the J call TRBJ1-5; D gene unclear. V was trimmed by 1 base and J by 2 bases, leaving 6 bases between them. Germline CDR1 is SEHNR and CDR2 is FQNEAQ (reference sequence). The CDR3 is made up of 14 amino acids. The CDR3 protein is CASSLGGGNQPQHF. CDR3 bases: TGTGCCAGCAGCTTAGGAGGCGGCAATCAGCCCCAGCATTTT.

The rearrangement joins TRBV5-1 to TRBJ2-4, with 12 bases matching TRBD2. This CDR3 is 16 amino acids long. Trimming took 4 bases from V and 6 from J; bases not matched to a gene: 8. CDR1 and CDR2 (germline): SGHRS, YFSETQ. The CDR3 is CASSLAGLAGRNIQYF. CDR3 bases: TGCGCCAGCAGCCTCGCAGGACTAGCGGGGAGAAACATTCAGTACTTC.